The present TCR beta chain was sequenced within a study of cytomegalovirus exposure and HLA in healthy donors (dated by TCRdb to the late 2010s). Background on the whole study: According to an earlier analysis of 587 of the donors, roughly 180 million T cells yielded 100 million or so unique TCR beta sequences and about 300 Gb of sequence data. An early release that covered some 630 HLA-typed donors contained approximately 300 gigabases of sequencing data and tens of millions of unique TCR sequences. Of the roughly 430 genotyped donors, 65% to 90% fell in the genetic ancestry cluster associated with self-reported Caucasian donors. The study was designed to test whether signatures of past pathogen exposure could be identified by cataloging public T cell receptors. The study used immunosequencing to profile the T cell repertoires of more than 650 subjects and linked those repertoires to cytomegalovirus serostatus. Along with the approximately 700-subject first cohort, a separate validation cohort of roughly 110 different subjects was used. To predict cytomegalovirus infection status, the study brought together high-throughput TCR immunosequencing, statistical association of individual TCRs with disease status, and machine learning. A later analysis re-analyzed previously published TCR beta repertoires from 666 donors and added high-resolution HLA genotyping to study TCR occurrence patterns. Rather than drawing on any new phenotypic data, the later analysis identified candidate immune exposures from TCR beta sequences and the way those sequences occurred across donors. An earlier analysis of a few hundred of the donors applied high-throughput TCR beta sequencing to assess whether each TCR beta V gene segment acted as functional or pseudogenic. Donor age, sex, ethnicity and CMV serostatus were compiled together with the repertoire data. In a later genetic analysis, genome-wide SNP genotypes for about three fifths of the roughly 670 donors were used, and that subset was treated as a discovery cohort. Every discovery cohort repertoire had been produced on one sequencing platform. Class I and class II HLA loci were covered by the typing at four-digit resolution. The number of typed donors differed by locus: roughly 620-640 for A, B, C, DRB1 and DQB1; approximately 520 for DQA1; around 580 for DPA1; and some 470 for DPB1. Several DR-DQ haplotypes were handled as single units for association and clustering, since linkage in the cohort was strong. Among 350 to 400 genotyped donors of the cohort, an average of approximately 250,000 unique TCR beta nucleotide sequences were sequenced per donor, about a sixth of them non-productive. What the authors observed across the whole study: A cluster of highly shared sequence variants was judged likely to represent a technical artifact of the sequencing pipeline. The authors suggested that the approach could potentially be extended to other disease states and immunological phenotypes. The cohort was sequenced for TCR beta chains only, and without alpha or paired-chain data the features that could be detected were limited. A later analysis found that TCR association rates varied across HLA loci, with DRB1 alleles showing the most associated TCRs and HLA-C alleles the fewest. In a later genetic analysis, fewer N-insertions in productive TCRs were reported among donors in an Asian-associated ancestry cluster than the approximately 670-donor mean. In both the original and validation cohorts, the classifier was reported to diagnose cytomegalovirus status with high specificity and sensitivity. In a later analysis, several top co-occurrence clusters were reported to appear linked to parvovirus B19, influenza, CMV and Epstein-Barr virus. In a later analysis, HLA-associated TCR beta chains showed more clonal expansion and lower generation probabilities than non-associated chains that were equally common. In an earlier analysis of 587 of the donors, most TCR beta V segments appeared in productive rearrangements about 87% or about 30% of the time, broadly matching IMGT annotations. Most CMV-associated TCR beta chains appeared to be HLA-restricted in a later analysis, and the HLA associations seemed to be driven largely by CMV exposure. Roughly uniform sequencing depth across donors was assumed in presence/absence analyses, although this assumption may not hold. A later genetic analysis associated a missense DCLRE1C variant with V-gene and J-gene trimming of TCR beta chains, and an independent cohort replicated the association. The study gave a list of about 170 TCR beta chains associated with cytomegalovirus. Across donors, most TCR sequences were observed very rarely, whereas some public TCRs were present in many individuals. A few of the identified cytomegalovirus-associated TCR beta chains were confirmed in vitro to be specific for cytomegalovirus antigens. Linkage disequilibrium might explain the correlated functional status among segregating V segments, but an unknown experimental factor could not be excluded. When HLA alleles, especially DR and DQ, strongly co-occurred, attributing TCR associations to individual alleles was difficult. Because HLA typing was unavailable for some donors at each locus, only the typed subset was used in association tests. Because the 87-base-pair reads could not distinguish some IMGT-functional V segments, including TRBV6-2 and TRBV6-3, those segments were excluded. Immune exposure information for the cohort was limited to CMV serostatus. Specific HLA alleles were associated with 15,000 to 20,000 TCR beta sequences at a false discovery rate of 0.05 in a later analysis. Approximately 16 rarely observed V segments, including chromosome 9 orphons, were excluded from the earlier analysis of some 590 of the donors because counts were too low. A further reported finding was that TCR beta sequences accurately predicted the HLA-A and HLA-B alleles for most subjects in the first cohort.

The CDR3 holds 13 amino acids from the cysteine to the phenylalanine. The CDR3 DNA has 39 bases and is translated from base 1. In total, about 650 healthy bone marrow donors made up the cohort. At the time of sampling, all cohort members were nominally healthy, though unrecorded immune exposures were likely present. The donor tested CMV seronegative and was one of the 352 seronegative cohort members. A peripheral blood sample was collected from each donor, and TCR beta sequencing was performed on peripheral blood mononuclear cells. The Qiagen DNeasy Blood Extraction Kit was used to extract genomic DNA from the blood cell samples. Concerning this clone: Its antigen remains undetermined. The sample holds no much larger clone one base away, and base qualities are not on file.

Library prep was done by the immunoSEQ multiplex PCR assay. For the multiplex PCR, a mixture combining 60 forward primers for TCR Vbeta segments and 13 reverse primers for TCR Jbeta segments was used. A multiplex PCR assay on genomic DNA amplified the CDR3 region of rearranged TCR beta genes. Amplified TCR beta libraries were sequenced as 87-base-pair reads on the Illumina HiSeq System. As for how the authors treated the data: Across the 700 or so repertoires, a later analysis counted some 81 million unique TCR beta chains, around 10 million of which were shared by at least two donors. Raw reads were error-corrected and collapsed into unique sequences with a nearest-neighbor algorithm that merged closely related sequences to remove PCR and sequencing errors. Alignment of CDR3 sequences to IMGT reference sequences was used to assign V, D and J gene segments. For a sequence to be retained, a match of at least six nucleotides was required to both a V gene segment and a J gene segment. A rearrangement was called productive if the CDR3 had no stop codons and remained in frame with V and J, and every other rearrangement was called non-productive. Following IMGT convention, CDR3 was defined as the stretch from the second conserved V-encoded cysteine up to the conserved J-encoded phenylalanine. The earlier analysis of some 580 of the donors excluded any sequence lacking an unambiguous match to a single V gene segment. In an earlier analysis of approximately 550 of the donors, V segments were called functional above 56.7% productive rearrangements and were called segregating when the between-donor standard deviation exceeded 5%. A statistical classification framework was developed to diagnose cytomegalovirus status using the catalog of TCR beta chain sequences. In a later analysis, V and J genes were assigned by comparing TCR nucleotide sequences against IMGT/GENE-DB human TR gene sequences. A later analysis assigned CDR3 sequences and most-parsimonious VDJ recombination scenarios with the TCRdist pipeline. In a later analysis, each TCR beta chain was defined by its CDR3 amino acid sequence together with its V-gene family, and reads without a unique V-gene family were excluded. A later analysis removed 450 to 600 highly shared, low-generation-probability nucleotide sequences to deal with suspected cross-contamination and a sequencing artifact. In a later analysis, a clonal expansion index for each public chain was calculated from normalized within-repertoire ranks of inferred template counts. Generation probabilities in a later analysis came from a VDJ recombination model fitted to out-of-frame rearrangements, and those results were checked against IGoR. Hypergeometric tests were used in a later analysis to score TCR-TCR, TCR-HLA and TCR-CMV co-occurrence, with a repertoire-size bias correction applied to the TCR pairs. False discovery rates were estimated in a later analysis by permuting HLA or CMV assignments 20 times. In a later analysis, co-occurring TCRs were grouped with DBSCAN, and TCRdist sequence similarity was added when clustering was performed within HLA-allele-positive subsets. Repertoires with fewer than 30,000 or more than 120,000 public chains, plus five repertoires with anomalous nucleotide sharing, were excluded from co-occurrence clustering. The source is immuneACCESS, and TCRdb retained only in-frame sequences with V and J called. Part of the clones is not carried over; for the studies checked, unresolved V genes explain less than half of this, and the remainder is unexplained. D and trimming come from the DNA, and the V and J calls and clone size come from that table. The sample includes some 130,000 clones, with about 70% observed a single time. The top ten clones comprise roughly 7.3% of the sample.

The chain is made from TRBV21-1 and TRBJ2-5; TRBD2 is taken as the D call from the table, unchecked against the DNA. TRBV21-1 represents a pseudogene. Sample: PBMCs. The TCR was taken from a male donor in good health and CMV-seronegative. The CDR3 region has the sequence CASSKRGVETQYF. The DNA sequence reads TGTGCCAGCAGCAAACGGGGGGTGGAGACCCAGTACTTC.